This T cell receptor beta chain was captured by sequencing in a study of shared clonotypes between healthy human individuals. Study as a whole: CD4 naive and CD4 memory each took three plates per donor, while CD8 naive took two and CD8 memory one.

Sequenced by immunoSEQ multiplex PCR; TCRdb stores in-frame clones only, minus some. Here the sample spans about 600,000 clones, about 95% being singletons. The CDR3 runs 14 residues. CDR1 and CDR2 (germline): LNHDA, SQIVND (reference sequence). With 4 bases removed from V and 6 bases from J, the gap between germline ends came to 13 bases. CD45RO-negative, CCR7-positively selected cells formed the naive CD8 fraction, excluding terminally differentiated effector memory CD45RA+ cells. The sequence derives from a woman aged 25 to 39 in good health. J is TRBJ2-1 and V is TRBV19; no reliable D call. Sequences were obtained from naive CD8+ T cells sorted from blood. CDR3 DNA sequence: TGTGCCAGTAGTAAGGAGTATGCGAGCAATGAGCAGTTCTTC. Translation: CASSKEYASNEQFF.